Listed below are T cell receptor beta chains from one sample, sequenced in a study of a mutant IDH1 vaccine in newly diagnosed glioma. Their specific antigens are unknown. Sequencing used immunoSEQ multiplex PCR; TCRdb keeps in-frame clones, though not all of them. The data contain 50,000 to 70,000 clones, 74% of them singletons. The sample consisted of PBMCs, taken from a glioma patient whose treatment included an IDH1 peptide vaccine. These receptors all come from a man aged 50-59 years with glioma. Both conserved end residues are part of each CDR3. The order of the fields is D gene, CDR3 length, V gene, clone size, J gene, CDR3 DNA, CDR3 protein. A D gene is named only where the DNA matches it firmly. Expanded clones are given a class, and other clones once, few, many or no size at all.

>TRBD1|14|TRBV19|-|TRBJ2-7
TGTGCCAGTAGTCGGGACAGGGCAAACTACGAGCAGTACTTC
CASSRDRANYEQYF
>-|15|TRBV6-1|-|TRBJ1-3
TGTGCCAGCAGTGACGCAACGCTCTCTGGAAACACCATATATTTT
CASSDATLSGNTIYF
>-|14|TRBV4-3|-|TRBJ1-2
TGCGCCAGCAGCCAAGTTTGGACCGGCTATGGCTACACCTTC
CASSQVWTGYGYTF
>TRBD1|12|TRBV30|few|TRBJ1-1
TGTGCCTGGGGACAGGAGTTCACTGAAGCTTTCTTT
CAWGQEFTEAFF
>-|14|TRBV7-9|-|TRBJ2-7
TGTGCCAGCAGCGCACAGGGTTCCCCCTACGAGCAGTACTTC
CASSAQGSPYEQYF
>-|13|TRBV14|-|TRBJ1-2
TGTGCCAGCAGCCCCATACAGGCGGGTGGCTACACCTTC
CASSPIQAGGYTF
>-|9|TRBV29-1|-|TRBJ2-1
TGCAGCGTCCCTGATGAGCAGTTCTTC
CSVPDEQFF
>TRBD1|14|TRBV2|-|TRBJ2-1
TGTGCCAGCAAGCGGCGAGGGGGCTGGGATGAGCAGTTCTTC
CASKRRGGWDEQFF
>-|13|TRBV2|few|TRBJ1-1
TGTGCCAGCAGTGAGTCCTGGACAGCCGAAGCTTTCTTT
CASSESWTAEAFF
>-|15|TRBV7-8|once|TRBJ2-2
TGTGCCGGCCTCCCCCAGCCCGCGAACACCGGGGAGCTGTTTTTT
CAGLPQPANTGELFF
>TRBD1|15|TRBV7-2|-|TRBJ1-5
TGTGCCAGCAGCTCCCAGGGGGGGGCCAATCAGCCCCAGCATTTT
CASSSQGGANQPQHF
>TRBD1|11|TRBV5-6|few|TRBJ2-1
TGTGCCAGCAAAGGGGGCCGAGAGCAGTTCTTC
CASKGGREQFF
>TRBD2|15|TRBV2|few|TRBJ2-2
TGTGCCAGCACCCTGCTAGCGGGGGGCACCGGGGAGCTGTTTTTT
CASTLLAGGTGELFF
>-|12|TRBV15|few|TRBJ2-7
TGTGCCACCAGCAGCGGACAGTACGAGCAGTACTTC
CATSSGQYEQYF
>-|15|TRBV15|-|TRBJ1-1
TGTGCCACCAGGGAATCAGGAGATTTGAACACTGAAGCTTTCTTT
CATRESGDLNTEAFF
>TRBD1|15|TRBV7-9|-|TRBJ1-1
TGTGCCAGCAGCTGGACAGGGGGCGCGGGCACTGAAGCTTTCTTT
CASSWTGGAGTEAFF
>-|13|TRBV4-1|-|TRBJ1-2
TGCGCCAGCAGCCAAGTTTCAGGGGATGGCTACACCTTC
CASSQVSGDGYTF
>-|13|TRBV5-1|-|TRBJ1-5
TGCGCCAGCAGCTTGGCTGGAAATCAGCCCCAGCATTTT
CASSLAGNQPQHF
>TRBD1|15|TRBV7-9|-|TRBJ1-1
TGTGCCAGCAGCTTATTTGACAGGGATGATACTGAAGCTTTCTTT
CASSLFDRDDTEAFF
>-|15|TRBV9|-|TRBJ1-2
TGTGCCAGCAGCGTAGATGAGGATTCGGGCTATGGCTACACCTTC
CASSVDEDSGYGYTF
>-|14|TRBV27|-|TRBJ1-2
TGTGCCAGCAGCCTGTCCCTGGGGGTAGGTGGCTACACCTTC
CASSLSLGVGGYTF
>-|14|TRBV6-1|once|TRBJ2-5
TGTGCCAGCAGCCCAGGGAGGAACCAAGAGACCCAGTACTTC
CASSPGRNQETQYF
>-|11|TRBV30|-|TRBJ2-1
TGTGCCTGGAGTGGGGCTGATGAGCAGTTCTTC
CAWSGADEQFF
>-|16|TRBV4-1|once|TRBJ2-2
TGCGCCAGCAGCCAGGCCTTATGGGGGAACACCGGGGAGCTGTTTTTT
CASSQALWGNTGELFF
>-|12|TRBV5-4|-|TRBJ1-2
TGTGCCAGCAGCTTGGAAGGTTTTGGCTACACCTTC
CASSLEGFGYTF
>TRBD1|12|TRBV30|few|TRBJ1-2
TGTGCCTGGAGCGGGGACAGCTATGGCTACACCTTC
CAWSGDSYGYTF
>TRBD1|13|TRBV29-1|-|TRBJ1-3
TGCAGCGTCCAGACAGGGTCTGGAAACACCATATATTTT
CSVQTGSGNTIYF
>TRBD1|15|TRBV7-8|-|TRBJ1-4
TGTGCCAGCAGCCGAGGGACAGGGGGTAGGGAAAAACTGTTTTTT
CASSRGTGGREKLFF
>TRBD1|15|TRBV6-1|-|TRBJ1-2
TGTGCCAGCACTCCTTGGGAGGGACAGGGGGCGGAATACACCTTC
CASTPWEGQGAEYTF
>TRBD2|14|TRBV6-6|-|TRBJ2-5
TGTGCCAGCATCAATTTCGGGGGGGAAGAGACCCAGTACTTC
CASINFGGEETQYF
>TRBD1|15|TRBV6-6|-|TRBJ2-3
TGTGCCAGCAGTTACTCGGGACAGCTTTCTGATACGCAGTATTTT
CASSYSGQLSDTQYF
>-|16|TRBV4-2|-|TRBJ1-4
TGTGCCAGCAGCCAATCCGGGGGGACACCAAATGAAAAACTGTTTTTT
CASSQSGGTPNEKLFF
>TRBD1|15|TRBV5-4|-|TRBJ1-2
TGTGCCAGCAGCTTCCCGACAGGGGCGAACTATGGCTACACCTTC
CASSFPTGANYGYTF
>TRBD2|14|TRBV30|-|TRBJ2-1
TGTGCCTGGAGCTCGGGACTAGCCCCCAATGAGCAGTTCTTC
CAWSSGLAPNEQFF
>-|14|TRBV5-1|-|TRBJ2-6
TGCGCCAGCCTAGAAAACCCTGGGGCCAACGTCCTGACTTTC
CASLENPGANVLTF
>-|15|TRBV2|-|TRBJ1-3
TGTGCCAGCAGTGGCCTCGGGGGGGCAGGAAACACCATATATTTT
CASSGLGGAGNTIYF
>-|12|TRBV2|once|TRBJ2-1
TGTGCCAGCAGTATGGGTGGCGATGAGCAGTTCTTC
CASSMGGDEQFF
>TRBD1|14|TRBV2|-|TRBJ1-5
TGTGCCAGCAGTGGGGGACAGGGAGTACAGCCCCAGCATTTT
CASSGGQGVQPQHF
>TRBD1|16|TRBV19|-|TRBJ2-2
TGTGCCAGTAGTATAGGGACAGGTCGACGCACCGGGGAGCTGTTTTTT
CASSIGTGRRTGELFF
>-|15|TRBV28|-|TRBJ2-4
TGTGCCAGCATCGGTCGCGGCATAATTAAAAACATTCAGTACTTC
CASIGRGIIKNIQYF
>-|15|TRBV7-3|-|TRBJ1-1
TGTGCCAGCAGCCCTCGCCCAGGTCTGAACACTGAAGCTTTCTTT
CASSPRPGLNTEAFF
>-|13|TRBV29-1|-|TRBJ2-3
TGCAGCGTTGAAGATCAAAGGATAAATACGCAGTATTTT
CSVEDQRINTQYF
>-|14|TRBV5-6|-|TRBJ1-5
TGTGCCAGCACCCACGGAGCGGGGGATCAGCCCCAGCATTTT
CASTHGAGDQPQHF
>TRBD2|20|TRBV10-3|-|TRBJ2-2
TGTGCCATCAGTGAGTTGGTGCCTAGCGGGGGGCAGGAGAACACCGGGGAGCTGTTTTTT
CAISELVPSGGQENTGELFF
>TRBD1|17|TRBV14|-|TRBJ2-7
TGTGCCAGCAGCCCGACAAACCCCGGGACAGGGAATCTTTGGCAGTACTTC
CASSPTNPGTGNLWQYF
>-|16|TRBV5-4|-|TRBJ2-3
TGTGCCAGCAGCCCGGACTCCGGGTCTCCCACAGATACGCAGTATTTT
CASSPDSGSPTDTQYF
>-|16|TRBV5-1|-|TRBJ2-5
TGCGCCAGCAGCACCGGCCATCCTACCTCCCAAGAGACCCAGTACTTC
CASSTGHPTSQETQYF
>-|18|TRBV7-9|-|TRBJ2-3
TGTGCCAGCAGCCGCTCCCCTGGGGATATTTTAAGAACAGATACGCAGTATTTT
CASSRSPGDILRTDTQYF
>-|14|TRBV19|-|TRBJ1-3
TGTGCCACCTGGGACACACAGTCTGGAAACACCATATATTTT
CATWDTQSGNTIYF
>-|10|TRBV29-1|-|TRBJ2-5
TGCAGCGTTCGGAAGGAGACCCAGTACTTC
CSVRKETQYF
>-|15|TRBV4-2|-|TRBJ2-1
TGTGCCAGCGAACGAACGTCTGGCGGGCGAAATGAGCAGTTCTTC
CASERTSGGRNEQFF
>TRBD2|15|TRBV7-6|few|TRBJ2-5
TGTGCCAGCAGCGGCGGGACTAGCGGCCAAGAGACCCAGTACTTC
CASSGGTSGQETQYF
>-|13|TRBV30|-|TRBJ1-1
TGTGCCTGGAGTACAGGGACGAACACTGAAGCTTTCTTT
CAWSTGTNTEAFF
>-|11|TRBV15|few|TRBJ1-1
TGTGCCACCAGCAGTTGGGGTGAAGCTTTCTTT
CATSSWGEAFF
>-|14|TRBV7-9|-|TRBJ1-3
TGTGCCAGCAGCGGGGGATTCTCTGGAAACACCATATATTTT
CASSGGFSGNTIYF
>-|13|TRBV29-1|few|TRBJ1-3
TGCAGCGTTCGACCGGCCGGGGGAAACACCATATATTTT
CSVRPAGGNTIYF
>TRBD2|15|TRBV7-2|-|TRBJ2-5
TGTGCCAGCAGCCTAGCGGGGGGGCGACAAGAGACCCAGTACTTC
CASSLAGGRQETQYF
>-|11|TRBV29-1|-|TRBJ2-7
TGCAGCGTCGGGACCAGCTACGAGCAGTACTTC
CSVGTSYEQYF
>-|14|TRBV27|-|TRBJ2-7
TGTGCCAGCAGTTACACAGGCTCTTCCTACGAGCAGTACTTC
CASSYTGSSYEQYF
>-|13|TRBV7-8|-|TRBJ2-7
TGTGCCAGCAGCTTAGAATTTGCGGGCCCGCAGTACTTC
CASSLEFAGPQYF